The entry below gives a single TCR beta chain sequence along with its context. The CDR3 totals 13 residues. CDR1 and CDR2 (germline): MNHEY, SMNVEV (reference sequence). With 9 bases clipped from V and 3 bases from J, the junction kept 4 bases outside the gene matches. This record belongs to a study of T cell changes during pregnancy in multiple sclerosis. This table comes from immunoSEQ multiplex PCR, and its TCRdb copy is limited to in-frame clones, with some not included. The sample comprises about 73,000 clones, roughly 92% of which are singletons, and roughly 3% rests with the top ten. This TCR was sampled from a female donor in good health, enrolled as a control in a pregnancy study. The J gene is TRBJ1-1, the V gene TRBV27; 10 positions match TRBD1. Source: peripheral blood, taken in the third trimester of pregnancy. CDR3 residues: CASRGQGDTEAFF. CDR3 nucleotides: TGTGCCAGTCGCGGACAGGGGGACACTGAAGCTTTCTTT.